The entry that follows covers one T cell receptor beta chain sequence. Per the original data handling: Amplification of reference gene primers provided the estimated nucleated cell counts. Sequenced by immunoSEQ multiplex PCR; TCRdb stores in-frame clones only, minus some. That table gives V, J and clone size, and the DNA gave D and trimming. Among tens of thousands of clones listed, 70% to 90% were seen once. This sample was included in a study of blood T cell repertoires in COVID-19. In the study overall: Some COVID-19 samples were acute and others convalescent; all came from the United States, Italy and Spain. PBMCs, B-cell-depleted T cells, or T cells were the source of the cDNA or gDNA that made up the material.

This CDR3 is 14 amino acids long. CDR1 and CDR2 from the germline V gene are SGHNT and YENEEA. With 5 bases removed from V and 1 base from J, the gap between germline ends came to 11 bases. The sequence was collected from a woman of 80 years or more with active or convalescent COVID-19. Source material: peripheral blood. The genes are TRBV11-3 and TRBJ1-1; no clear D gene. In nucleotides, the CDR3 is TGTGCCAGCAGCCCCCTCCGGGGGAACACTGAAGCTTTCTTT. This translates into CASSPLRGNTEAFF.